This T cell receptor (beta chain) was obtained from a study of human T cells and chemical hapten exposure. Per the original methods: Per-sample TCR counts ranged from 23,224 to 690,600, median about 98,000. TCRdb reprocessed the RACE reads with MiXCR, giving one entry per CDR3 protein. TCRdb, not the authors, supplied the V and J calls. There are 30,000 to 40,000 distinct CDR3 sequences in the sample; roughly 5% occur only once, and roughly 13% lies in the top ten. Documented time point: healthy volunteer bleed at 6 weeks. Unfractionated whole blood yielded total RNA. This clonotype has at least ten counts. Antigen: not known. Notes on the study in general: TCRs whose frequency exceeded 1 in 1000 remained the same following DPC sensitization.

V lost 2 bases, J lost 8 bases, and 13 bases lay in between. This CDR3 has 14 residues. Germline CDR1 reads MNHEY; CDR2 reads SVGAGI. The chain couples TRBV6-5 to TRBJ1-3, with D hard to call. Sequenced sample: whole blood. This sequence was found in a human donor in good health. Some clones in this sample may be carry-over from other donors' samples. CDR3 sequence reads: CASSYEGAEDTIYF. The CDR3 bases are TGTGCCAGCAGTTACGAGGGAGCGGAGGACACCATATATTTT.